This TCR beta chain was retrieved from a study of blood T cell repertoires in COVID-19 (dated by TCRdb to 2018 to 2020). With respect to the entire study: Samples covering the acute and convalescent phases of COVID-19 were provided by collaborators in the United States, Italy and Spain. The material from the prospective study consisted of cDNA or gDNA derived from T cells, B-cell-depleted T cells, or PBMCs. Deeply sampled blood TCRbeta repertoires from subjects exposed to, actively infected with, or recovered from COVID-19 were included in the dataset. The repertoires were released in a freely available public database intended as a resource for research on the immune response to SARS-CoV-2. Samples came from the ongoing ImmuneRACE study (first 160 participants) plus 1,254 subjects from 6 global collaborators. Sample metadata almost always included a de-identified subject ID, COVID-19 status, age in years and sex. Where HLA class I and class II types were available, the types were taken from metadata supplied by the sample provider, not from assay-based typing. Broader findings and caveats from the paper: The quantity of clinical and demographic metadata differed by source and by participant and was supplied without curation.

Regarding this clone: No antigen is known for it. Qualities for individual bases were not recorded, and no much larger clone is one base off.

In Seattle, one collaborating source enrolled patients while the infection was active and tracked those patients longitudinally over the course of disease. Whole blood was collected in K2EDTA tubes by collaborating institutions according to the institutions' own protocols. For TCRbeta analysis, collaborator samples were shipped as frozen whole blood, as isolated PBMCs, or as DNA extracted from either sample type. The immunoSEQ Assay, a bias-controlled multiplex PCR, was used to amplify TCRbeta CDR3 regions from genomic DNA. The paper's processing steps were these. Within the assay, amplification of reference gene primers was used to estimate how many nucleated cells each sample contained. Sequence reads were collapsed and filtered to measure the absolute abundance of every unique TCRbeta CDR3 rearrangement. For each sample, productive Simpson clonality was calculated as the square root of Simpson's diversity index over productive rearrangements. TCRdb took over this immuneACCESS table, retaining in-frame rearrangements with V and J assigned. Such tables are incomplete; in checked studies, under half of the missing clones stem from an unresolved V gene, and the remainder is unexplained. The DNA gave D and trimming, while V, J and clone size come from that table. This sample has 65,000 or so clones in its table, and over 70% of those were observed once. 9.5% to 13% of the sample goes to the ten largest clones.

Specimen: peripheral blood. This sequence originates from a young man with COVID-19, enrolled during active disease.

The nucleotides read TGCGCCAGCAGCCAAGCCCCAGGGGGCGGCGAGCAGTACTTC. This gives the protein CASSQAPGGGEQYF. In this chain, TRBV4-1 is recombined with TRBJ2-7; TRBD1 lines up with 8 middle nucleotides. Counted from cysteine to phenylalanine, this CDR3 has 14 amino acids. Solely the CDR3 DNA is kept, with 42 bases framed from the first base. V lost 1 base and J lost 6 bases, and the count of bases not matched to a germline gene is 5. The germline V gene encodes CDR1 MGHRA and CDR2 YSYEKL.